This T cell receptor beta chain is drawn from a study of Graves' ophthalmopathy and Graves' hyperthyroidism. The wider study: No treatment had been given when peripheral blood was collected at initial diagnosis. Study results and limitations: The model reached just under 71% sensitivity and approximately 72% specificity for predicting ophthalmopathy progression.

RNA transcripts were the source from which TCR beta CDR3 regions were amplified. The first-round RT-PCR employed HTBI primers together with the Qiagen OneStep RT-PCR kit. A multiplex PCR was then performed as the second round. One entry per CDR3 protein, called by TCRdb with MiXCR from the multiplex PCR reads. This sample has about 220,000 distinct CDR3 sequences, with around a fifth found just once. There are many counts of this clonotype. Its antigen is as yet unknown. CAS ≥3, NOSPECS ≥4, moderate-to-severe activity and duration under 3 months marked donors with ophthalmopathy. Sequenced input: peripheral blood. The sequence came from a woman aged 45-65 years with Graves' ophthalmopathy.

The CDR3 DNA follows: TGTGCCAGCAGTGCTTCGACCGGGGCCAACGTCCTGACTTTC. It is translated as CASSASTGANVLTF. V gene TRBV6-1 combines with J gene TRBJ2-6; D is ambiguous. Trimming took off 4 bases at V and 4 bases at J, with 8 bases between the two ends. The CDR3 extends over 14 amino acids. The V gene's germline CDR1 is MNHNS and CDR2 SASEGT.